This is a list of T cell receptor beta chains from one sample in a study of blood T cell repertoires in COVID-19. The repertoire was sequenced with immunoSEQ multiplex PCR; TCRdb's copy has only in-frame clones and lacks some. The repertoire holds roughly 230,000 clones, with approximately 92% as singletons. Sample: peripheral blood. The source of these receptors is a woman aged 40 to 50 who had recovered from COVID-19. Each CDR3 is given with its conserved first and last residue. The D gene is left open where the match is weak. Clone size is stated in some rows and not others, as once, few, many or a class when expanded.

V,D,size,J,CDR3,DNA
TRBV9,TRBD1,.,TRBJ1-1,CASSAHTGGDTEAFF,TGTGCCAGCAGCGCCCATACAGGGGGCGACACTGAAGCTTTCTTT
TRBV27,TRBD1,once,TRBJ1-1,CASVGDSQGVTEAFF,TGTGCCAGCGTTGGGGACAGTCAGGGCGTCACTGAAGCTTTCTTT
TRBV2,.,.,TRBJ2-3,CASRVRLATTSTDTQYF,TGTGCCAGCAGGGTACGCCTAGCGACCACTAGCACAGATACGCAGTATTTT
TRBV12-3/TRBV12-4,.,.,TRBJ1-2,CASGEQGLYGYTF,TGTGCCAGCGGAGAACAGGGTCTCTATGGCTACACCTTC
TRBV4-3,.,.,TRBJ1-6,CASSQEGAGNSPLHF,TGCGCCAGCAGCCAAGAAGGTGCGGGGAATTCACCCCTCCACTTT
TRBV18,TRBD1,.,TRBJ2-2,CASSPQGQENTGELFF,TGTGCCAGCTCGCCACAGGGACAGGAGAACACCGGGGAGCTGTTTTTT
TRBV19,TRBD1,.,TRBJ2-7,CASSNQGQAYEQYF,TGTGCCAGTAGTAATCAAGGACAGGCGTACGAGCAGTACTTC
TRBV18,.,.,TRBJ1-3,CASSPRPAGGNTIYF,TGTGCCAGCTCACCAAGACCCGCGGGCGGAAACACCATATATTTT
TRBV7-2,.,.,TRBJ1-1,CASSFDGANTEAFF,TGTGCCAGCAGCTTCGACGGAGCGAACACTGAAGCTTTCTTT
TRBV28,.,.,TRBJ2-7,CASSQGGSSYEQYF,TGTGCCAGCAGCCAAGGCGGAAGCTCCTACGAGCAGTACTTC
TRBV6-5,TRBD1,.,TRBJ1-2,CASSLSFRTGDDGYTF,TGTGCCAGCAGTTTATCGTTCAGGACAGGGGATGATGGCTACACCTTC
TRBV7-9,.,.,TRBJ1-5,CASSLGAQPQHF,TGTGCCAGCAGCTTAGGAGCTCAGCCCCAGCATTTT
TRBV11-2,TRBD2,.,TRBJ2-1,CASSLGLAVNNEQFF,TGTGCCAGCAGCCTCGGACTAGCGGTGAACAATGAGCAGTTCTTC
TRBV21-1,.,.,TRBJ2-1,CASSKGVWFF,TGTGCCAGCAGCAAAGGAGTTTGGTTCTTC
TRBV4-1,TRBD1,.,TRBJ1-1,CASSQTGGPNTEAFF,TGCGCCAGCAGCCAAACAGGGGGCCCGAACACTGAAGCTTTCTTT
TRBV7-6,.,.,TRBJ2-2,CASSSSVRNTGELFF,TGTGCCAGCAGCTCCTCCGTTCGGAACACCGGGGAGCTGTTTTTT
TRBV27,.,.,TRBJ1-6,CASSLAGAGLSLHF,TGTGCCAGCAGTTTGGCTGGGGCAGGTTTGTCCCTCCACTTT
TRBV7-9,.,.,TRBJ1-2,CASSGGTNYGYTF,TGTGCCAGCTCCGGGGGAACTAACTATGGCTACACCTTC
TRBV3-1/TRBV3-2,TRBD1,.,TRBJ1-6,CASSHRQGSSYNSPLHF,TGTGCCAGCAGCCATCGACAGGGGAGCTCCTATAATTCACCCCTCCACTTT
TRBV4-1,.,.,TRBJ2-4,CASSFLNQGSKNIQYF,TGCGCCAGCAGCTTTCTCAACCAGGGGTCAAAAAACATTCAGTACTTC
TRBV19,.,once,TRBJ1-5,CASKREGNQPQHF,TGTGCCAGTAAGAGGGAGGGCAATCAGCCCCAGCATTTT
TRBV5-1,.,.,TRBJ2-1,CASSFLRQGHNEQFF,TGCGCCAGCAGCTTTTTACGGCAGGGTCACAATGAGCAGTTCTTC
TRBV7-2,.,.,TRBJ1-5,CASSLTVSSGQPQHF,TGTGCCAGCAGCCTGACAGTCAGCTCGGGTCAGCCCCAGCATTTT
TRBV5-4,TRBD2,.,TRBJ2-1,CASSTAKAGGSSYNEQFF,TGTGCCAGCAGCACCGCCAAAGCGGGAGGGAGCTCCTACAATGAGCAGTTCTTC
TRBV30,TRBD2,.,TRBJ2-3,CAWGKLAGAPDTQYF,TGTGCCTGGGGGAAGCTAGCGGGAGCACCAGATACGCAGTATTTT
TRBV7-9,.,.,TRBJ2-3,CASSFERVWDTQYF,TGTGCCAGCAGCTTTGAGCGGGTTTGGGATACGCAGTATTTT
TRBV3-1/TRBV3-2,TRBD2,.,TRBJ2-1,CASSQVYQGQRGLSVSGEQFF,TGTGCCAGCAGCCAAGTATATCAAGGACAGCGGGGGTTGTCGGTGTCCGGTGAGCAGTTCTTC
TRBV9,.,once,TRBJ1-3,CASSVGGVTGNTIYF,TGTGCCAGCAGCGTAGGGGGGGTTACTGGAAACACCATATATTTT
TRBV7-2,.,.,TRBJ1-2,CASSLAQGRNYGYTF,TGTGCCAGCAGCTTAGCGCAGGGCCGGAACTATGGCTACACCTTC
TRBV3-1/TRBV3-2,.,.,TRBJ2-3,CASAQGGATFHSTDTQYF,TGTGCCAGCGCTCAGGGCGGGGCCACTTTCCATAGCACAGATACGCAGTATTTT
TRBV18,.,.,TRBJ2-5,CASSPGGSETQYF,TGTGCCAGCTCACCAGGGGGGTCGGAGACCCAGTACTTC
TRBV27,.,.,TRBJ1-1,CASSLLAGNTEAFF,TGTGCCAGCAGTTTACTTGCAGGGAACACTGAAGCTTTCTTT
TRBV5-4,TRBD2,.,TRBJ2-1,CASSRSGLSYNEQFF,TGTGCCAGCAGTCGTAGCGGGCTCTCCTACAATGAGCAGTTCTTC
TRBV23-1,TRBD1,.,TRBJ1-6,CASSHSPGQGGPRPSPLHF,TGCGCCAGCAGTCATTCCCCGGGACAGGGAGGACCGCGCCCTTCACCCCTCCACTTT
TRBV7-2,TRBD1,.,TRBJ1-5,CASSPGQGSNQPQHF,TGTGCCAGCAGCCCCGGACAGGGGAGTAATCAGCCCCAGCATTTT
TRBV6-2/TRBV6-3,TRBD1,.,TRBJ2-2,CASSSTGGAGGELFF,TGTGCCAGCAGTTCGACAGGGGGCGCGGGCGGGGAGCTGTTTTTT
TRBV19,TRBD1,.,TRBJ2-6,CATRDRVGGANVLTF,TGTGCCACCCGGGACAGGGTGGGTGGGGCCAACGTCCTGACTTTC
TRBV6-6,TRBD2,.,TRBJ2-2,CAIRLAGVSGELFF,TGTGCCATCAGACTAGCGGGAGTGTCCGGGGAGCTGTTTTTT
TRBV12-3/TRBV12-4,.,.,TRBJ1-2,CASSLGQRHGYTF,TGTGCCAGCAGCTTAGGACAGCGCCATGGCTACACCTTC
TRBV5-5,.,.,TRBJ1-1,CASSLVGTTNTEAFF,TGTGCCAGCAGCTTGGTGGGGACTACGAACACTGAAGCTTTCTTT
TRBV19,TRBD2,.,TRBJ2-3,CASSIASGGAVDTQYF,TGTGCCAGTAGTATAGCTAGCGGGGGGGCCGTGGATACGCAGTATTTT
TRBV19,.,.,TRBJ1-5,CASTEGGGSNQPQHF,TGTGCCAGTACCGAGGGAGGGGGAAGCAATCAGCCCCAGCATTTT
TRBV5-1,.,.,TRBJ2-3,CASSLLGGDTQYF,TGCGCCAGCAGCTTGTTAGGAGGTGATACGCAGTATTTT
TRBV29-1,.,.,TRBJ2-2,CSVEVSGGGELFF,TGCAGCGTTGAAGTTTCTGGCGGAGGGGAGCTGTTTTTT
TRBV5-6,.,.,TRBJ1-6,CASLGGGSPLHF,TGTGCCAGCCTGGGTGGGGGCTCACCCCTCCACTTT
TRBV2,.,.,TRBJ2-2,CAITRRRNTGELFF,TGTGCCATCACCCGGCGGAGGAACACCGGGGAGCTGTTTTTT
TRBV28,.,.,TRBJ1-4,CASTGARNEKLFF,TGTGCCAGCACAGGGGCGCGGAACGAAAAACTGTTTTTT
TRBV11-3,TRBD2,.,TRBJ2-1,CASSVTSGNNEQFF,TGTGCCAGCAGCGTGACTAGCGGAAACAATGAGCAGTTCTTC
TRBV3-1/TRBV3-2,.,.,TRBJ2-5,CASSQRGLQETQYF,TGTGCCAGCAGCCAACGTGGCCTCCAAGAGACCCAGTACTTC